This TCR beta chain is from a study of T-cell memory formation after mild COVID-19. Study findings and constraints: Within pre-infection memory, some responding clones were found, suggesting cross-reactive memory joined. For second-wave clones that peaked at day 37, SARS-CoV-2 specificity went unverified. Contracting CD4+ clones were located mainly in CM and EM, and CD8+ clones in EMRA.

This clonotype was seen a handful of times. Its target is not known. cDNA libraries for TCR alpha and TCR beta, carrying sample barcodes and UMIs, came from 5'RACE with constant-segment primers. TCRdb reanalysed the 5' RACE reads using MiXCR and keeps one entry per CDR3 protein. The sample includes more than 150,000 distinct CDR3 sequences, 9.5% to 13% of them seen just once. The TCR was taken from a man aged 18 to 35 who had mild COVID-19 (a few samples of this study predate the infection). Cell type and time point are not known. Sequenced: PBMCs or a T cell subset sorted from them (not recorded which).

The CDR3: CASSSGGTNEKLFF. CDR3 coding DNA: TGCGCCAGCAGCTCGGGGGGAACTAATGAAAAACTGTTTTTT. V gene TRBV5-1 combines with J gene TRBJ1-4; D may be TRBD1 (5 bases). V was cut by 3 bases and J by 1 base, with 7 bases left in between. CDR1 and CDR2 (germline): SGHRS, YFSETQ. The CDR3 spans 14 residues.